This passage covers 18 T cell receptor beta chains from one sample sequenced in a study of shared clonotypes between healthy human individuals. Profiling relied on immunoSEQ multiplex PCR, and the TCRdb table lists in-frame clones only, not all of them. The sample contains roughly 2,300,000 clones, 92% of which appear only once. The sequenced material came from naive CD4+ T cells from PBMCs. Subset meaning: CD45RA+ positively selected. The source is a man younger than 35 in good health. Some clones in this sample may be carry-over from other donors' samples.

The chain employs TRBV7-2 and TRBJ1-1, with TRBD1 as a possible D gene (6 bases). This CDR3 spans 12 amino acids. In germline, CDR1 is SGHTA, CDR2 FQGNSA. Trimming cost V 6 bases and J 11 bases, with 16 bases left between them. CDR3 in amino acids: CASSRSGGRAFF. In nucleotides, the CDR3 is TGTGCCAGCAGTCGGAGCGGGGGGCGGGCTTTCTTT.

The chain has TRBV7-3 and TRBJ2-1; 10 bases align to TRBD2. Trimming removed 5 bases from V and 2 bases from J; junction bases left unmatched: 3. CDR1 is SGHTA and CDR2 is FQGTGA in the germline V gene. This CDR3 contains 15 residues. Written as DNA, the CDR3 is TGTGCCAGCAGCGCTAGCGGGAGAACCTACAATGAGCAGTTCTTC. It translates to CASSASGRTYNEQFF.

The chain joins TRBV11-3 to TRBJ2-3; 7 positions match TRBD2. CDR3 size: 15 residues. After removal of 1 base from V and 1 base from J, the junction contained 2 bases not matched to a gene. Germline V lookup: CDR1 SGHNT, CDR2 YENEEA. The DNA of the CDR3 is TGTGCCAGCAGCTTAGCGGGAGGACGCACAGATACGCAGTATTTT. It yields the protein CASSLAGGRTDTQYF.

This clone has only one observation. This same CDR3 is encoded by further DNA sequences in the sample. J is TRBJ2-3 and V is TRBV5-1, with 12 bases matching TRBD2. Per germline, CDR1 SGHRS and CDR2 YFSETQ. Trimming at V came to 4 bases and at J to 2 bases, leaving 11 bases not matched to a gene. This CDR3 has 18 amino acids. CDR3 loop: CASSPGGLAGGSTDTQYF. The CDR3, as DNA: TGCGCCAGCAGCCCGGGGGGGCTAGCGGGAGGGTCCACAGATACGCAGTATTTT.

The J gene is TRBJ2-5, the V gene TRBV5-1; 7 bases fit TRBD1. CDR3 length: 16 amino acids. J gave up 1 base and V 0 bases, and 6 bases lay outside the gene matches. CDR1 SGHRS and CDR2 YFSETQ come from the germline V gene. In nucleotides, the CDR3 is TGCGCCAGCAGCTTGGGTTGGCAGGGGGTCCAAGAGACCCAGTACTTC. As protein: CASSLGWQGVQETQYF.

The chain recombines TRBV6-1 with TRBJ2-1; D is tentatively TRBD1 or TRBD2 (5 bases each). V lost 5 bases and J lost 6, with 14 bases in between. Germline values: CDR1 MNHNS, CDR2 SASEGT. This CDR3 is 14 amino acids long. The CDR3 is CASSPGDPLNEQFF. CDR3 nucleotides: TGTGCCAGCAGTCCTGGGGACCCCCTCAATGAGCAGTTCTTC.

This chain uses TRBV28 with TRBJ2-7; D is unclear. Deletions cut 5 bases from V and 5 bases from J, with 13 bases between. Per the germline V gene, CDR1 is MDHEN and CDR2 is SYDVKM. The CDR3 consists of 13 residues. CDR3 bases: TGTGCCAGCAGTAGTAACTCGCTTGACGAGCAGTACTTC. Amino acid sequence: CASSSNSLDEQYF.

The V call is TRBV4-2, the J call TRBJ2-5; TRBD2 aligns across 7 bases. The germline V gene encodes CDR1 LGHNA and CDR2 YNFKEQ. The CDR3 is 15 amino acids. The V and J ends lost 0 bases and 7 bases, in that order; junction bases with no gene match: 8. The CDR3 sequence: CASSQDVGGPSTQYF. In DNA, the CDR3 is TGTGCCAGCAGCCAAGATGTGGGAGGGCCATCGACCCAGTACTTC.

As for this clone: Other nucleotide sequences in the sample specify the same CDR3. The V call is TRBV18, the J call TRBJ2-7, with 8 bases lining up with TRBD1. Germline values: CDR1 KGHSH, CDR2 LQKENI. J was trimmed by 0 bases and V by 1 base; bases with no gene match: 2. This CDR3 comprises 15 residues. The CDR3 loop is CASSPRQGASYEQYF. The CDR3, as DNA: TGTGCCAGCTCACCACGGCAGGGGGCCTCCTACGAGCAGTACTTC.

The V and J genes are TRBV28 and TRBJ1-1, with a tentative D call TRBD1 (5 bases). Trimming cost V 5 bases and J 1 base, with 17 bases left between them. CDR1 is MDHEN and CDR2 is SYDVKM in the germline V gene. The length of the CDR3 is 16 residues. CDR3 amino acids: CASSPNRGGKNTEAFF. The DNA of the CDR3 is TGTGCCAGCAGTCCGAACCGGGGGGGAAAGAACACTGAAGCTTTCTTT.

V and J are TRBV6-1 and TRBJ1-1; no clear D gene. CDR3 length: 14 amino acids. Per germline, CDR1 MNHNS and CDR2 SASEGT. V shed 2 bases and J shed 5 bases, with 12 bases lying between them. The CDR3 loop reads CASSELSMGTEAFF. The CDR3 DNA reads as TGTGCCAGCAGTGAATTGAGTATGGGGACTGAAGCTTTCTTT.

The chain uses TRBV29-1 and TRBJ1-2, with TRBD1 identical over 10 bases. The V segment lost 3 bases and the J segment 7 bases; nucleotides outside the gene matches: 11. CDR1 and CDR2 (germline): SQVTM, ANQGSEA. The CDR3 covers 15 residues. CDR3: CSVDELSDRGVGYTF. The CDR3 DNA sequence: TGCAGCGTTGATGAGCTTTCGGACAGGGGGGTTGGCTACACCTTC.

The rearrangement links TRBV7-9 to TRBJ2-4, with 7 nucleotides matching TRBD2. The germline V gene encodes CDR1 SEHNR and CDR2 FQNEAQ (reference sequence). The CDR3 is 14 residues long. The V gene end was trimmed by 4 bases and the J gene end by 5 bases; junction bases not matched to a gene: 5. The CDR3 DNA reads as TGTGCCAGCAGCTCGGGAGGCCCTCAAAACATTCAGTACTTC. It translates to CASSSGGPQNIQYF. The full variable domain, in which reference TRBV7-9 and TRBJ2-4 provide the parts outside the CDR3, is DTGVSQNPRHKITKRGQNVTFRCDPISEHNRLYWYRQTLGQGPEFLTYFQNEAQLEKSRLLSDRFSAERPKGSFSTLEIQRTEQGDSAMYLCASSSGGPQNIQYFGAGTRLSVL.

The genes are TRBV5-1 and TRBJ1-1; 12 bases map to TRBD1. Unmatched junction bases numbered 8, after V lost 5 bases and J lost 0 bases. The CDR3 length is 17 residues. Germline V lookup: CDR1 SGHRS, CDR2 YFSETQ. The CDR3 reads CASRGGTGGRVNTEAFF. The CDR3 DNA sequence: TGCGCCAGCAGGGGAGGGACAGGGGGCAGGGTGAACACTGAAGCTTTCTTT.

J is TRBJ2-7 and V is TRBV7-8; 7 bases match TRBD2. Trimming at V came to 8 bases and at J to 5 bases, leaving 15 bases not matched to a gene. Germline V gene sequence: CDR1 SGHVS, CDR2 FQNEAQ. The CDR3 contains 15 residues. CDR3 in amino acids: CASQIRGGPQNEQYF. CDR3 bases: TGTGCCAGCCAAATCCGGGGAGGGCCTCAGAACGAGCAGTACTTC.

The CDR3 bases are TGCGCCAGCAGCGGTGCGACAGGTAAAGATACGCAGTATTTT. Protein sequence: CASSGATGKDTQYF. This chain uses TRBV5-1 with TRBJ2-3; D is perhaps TRBD1 (6 bases). This CDR3 contains 14 residues. With 4 bases removed from V and 5 bases from J, the gap between germline ends came to 14 bases. Germline CDR1 and CDR2: SGHRS and YFSETQ.

The chain carries TRBV7-2 and TRBJ2-1; D uncertain. Trimming left V 4 bases short and J 6 bases short, with 13 bases between. This CDR3 region has 14 residues. Germline V gives CDR1 SGHTA, CDR2 FQGNSA. The CDR3 sequence: CASSSMLGSNEQFF. The CDR3 DNA is TGTGCCAGCAGCTCCATGCTCGGGTCCAATGAGCAGTTCTTC.

The rearrangement uses TRBV28 and TRBJ1-2; a weak D match, TRBD1 (5 bases). Trimming took off 2 bases at V and 8 bases at J, with 18 bases between the two ends. This CDR3 contains 15 residues. The germline V gene has CDR1 MDHEN and CDR2 SYDVKM. The CDR3 reads CASSLGGAGGWGYTF. The CDR3, as DNA: TGTGCCAGCAGTTTAGGAGGGGCTGGCGGATGGGGCTACACCTTC.